This T cell receptor (beta chain) was sequenced for a study of shared clonotypes between healthy human individuals. CDR1 and CDR2 (germline): SQVTM, ANQGSEA. Trimming left V 4 bases short and J 2 bases short, with 9 bases between. The CDR3 is made up of 14 amino acids. TCRdb's copy holds only in-frame clones and misses some; the assay was immunoSEQ multiplex PCR. Altogether a few million clones are present, 80% to 95% being singletons, with the ten largest covering under 0.45%. The receptor was isolated from a man aged 18-30 years in good health. Some clones in this sample may be carry-over from other donors' samples. The rearrangement uses TRBV29-1 and TRBJ2-6; no clear D gene. The sample taken for sequencing was naive CD4+ T cells from PBMCs. Subset denoted: CD45RA+ positively selected. CDR3 nucleotides: TGCAGCGTTGTGGGTTCGGCTGGGGCCAACGTCCTGACTTTC. Translation gives CSVVGSAGANVLTF.